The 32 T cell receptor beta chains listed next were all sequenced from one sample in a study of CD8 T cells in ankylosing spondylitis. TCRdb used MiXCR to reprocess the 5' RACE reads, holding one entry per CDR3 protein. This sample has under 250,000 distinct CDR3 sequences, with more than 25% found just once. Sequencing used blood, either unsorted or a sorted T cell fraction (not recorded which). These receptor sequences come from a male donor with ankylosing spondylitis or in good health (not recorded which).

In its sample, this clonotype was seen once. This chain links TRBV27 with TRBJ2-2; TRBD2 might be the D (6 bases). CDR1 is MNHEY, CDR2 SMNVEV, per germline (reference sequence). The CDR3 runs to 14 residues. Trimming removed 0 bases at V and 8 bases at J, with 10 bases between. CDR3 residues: CASSLSEGVGELFF. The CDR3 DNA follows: TGTGCCAGCAGTTTATCGGAGGGTGTTGGGGAGCTGTTTTTT.

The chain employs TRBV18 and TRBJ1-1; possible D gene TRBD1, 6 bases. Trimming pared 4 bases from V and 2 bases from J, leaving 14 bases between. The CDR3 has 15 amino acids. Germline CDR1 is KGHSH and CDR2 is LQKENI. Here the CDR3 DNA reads TGTGCCAGCTCACTGATGGACAGCGGAAACACTGAAGCTTTCTTT. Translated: CASSLMDSGNTEAFF.

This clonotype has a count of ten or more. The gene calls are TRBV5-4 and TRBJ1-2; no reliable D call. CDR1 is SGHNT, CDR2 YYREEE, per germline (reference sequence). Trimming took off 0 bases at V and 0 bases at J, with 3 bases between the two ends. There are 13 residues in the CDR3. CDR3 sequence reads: CASSLGTNYGYTF. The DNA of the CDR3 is TGTGCCAGCAGCTTGGGAACTAACTATGGCTACACCTTC.

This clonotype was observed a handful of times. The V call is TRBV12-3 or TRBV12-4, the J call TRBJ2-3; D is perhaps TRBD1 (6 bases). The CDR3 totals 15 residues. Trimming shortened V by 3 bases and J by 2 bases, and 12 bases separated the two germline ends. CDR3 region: CASSFLGGPTDTQYF. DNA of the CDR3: TGTGCCAGCAGTTTCCTTGGGGGCCCCACAGATACGCAGTATTTT.

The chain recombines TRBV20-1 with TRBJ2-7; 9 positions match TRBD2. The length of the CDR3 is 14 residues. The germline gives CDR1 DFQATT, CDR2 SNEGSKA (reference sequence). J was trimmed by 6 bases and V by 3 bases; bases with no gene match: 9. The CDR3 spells CSASVKRGVFEQYF. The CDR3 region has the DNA TGCAGTGCTAGCGTTAAGCGGGGGGTATTCGAGCAGTACTTC.

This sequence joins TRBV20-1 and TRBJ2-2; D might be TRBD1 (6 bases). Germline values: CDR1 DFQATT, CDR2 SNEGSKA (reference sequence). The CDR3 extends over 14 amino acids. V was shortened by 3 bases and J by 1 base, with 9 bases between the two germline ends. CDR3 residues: CSARETGNTGELFF. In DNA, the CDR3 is TGCAGTGCTAGGGAGACAGGGAACACCGGGGAGCTGTTTTTT.

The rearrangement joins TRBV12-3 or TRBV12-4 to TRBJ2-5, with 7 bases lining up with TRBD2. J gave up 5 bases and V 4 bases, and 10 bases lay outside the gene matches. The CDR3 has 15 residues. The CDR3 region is CASSSRLREIETQYF. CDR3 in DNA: TGTGCCAGCAGTTCCCGACTGCGGGAGATTGAGACCCAGTACTTC.

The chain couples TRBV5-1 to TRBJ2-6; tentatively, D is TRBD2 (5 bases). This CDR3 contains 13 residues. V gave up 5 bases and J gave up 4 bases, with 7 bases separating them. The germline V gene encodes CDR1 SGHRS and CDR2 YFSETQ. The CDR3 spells CASREEGANVLTF. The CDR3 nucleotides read TGCGCCAGCAGGGAGGAAGGGGCCAACGTCCTGACTTTC.

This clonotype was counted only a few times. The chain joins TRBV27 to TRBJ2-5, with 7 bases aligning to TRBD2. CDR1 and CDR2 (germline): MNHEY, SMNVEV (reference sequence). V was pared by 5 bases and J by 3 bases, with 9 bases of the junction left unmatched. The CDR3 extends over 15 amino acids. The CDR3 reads CASSTSLGREETQYF. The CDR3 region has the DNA TGTGCCAGCAGTACCTCCCTAGGGAGGGAAGAGACCCAGTACTTC.

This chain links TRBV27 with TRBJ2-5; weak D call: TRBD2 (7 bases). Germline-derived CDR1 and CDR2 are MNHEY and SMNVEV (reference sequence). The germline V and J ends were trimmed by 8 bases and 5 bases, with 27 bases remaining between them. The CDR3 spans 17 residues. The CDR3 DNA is TGTGCCAGCGCCCAGCAGTTTATGCTGGGGGGGCGCGAGACCCAGTACTTC. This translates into CASAQQFMLGGRETQYF.

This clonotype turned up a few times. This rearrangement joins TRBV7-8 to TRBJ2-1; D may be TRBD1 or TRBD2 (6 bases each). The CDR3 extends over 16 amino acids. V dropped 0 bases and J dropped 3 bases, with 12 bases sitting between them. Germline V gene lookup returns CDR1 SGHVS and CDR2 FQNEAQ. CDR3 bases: TGTGCCAGCAGCTTAGCGGGGGGCACCGACTACAATGAGCAGTTCTTC. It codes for CASSLAGGTDYNEQFF. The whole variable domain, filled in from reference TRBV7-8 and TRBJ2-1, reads GAGVSQSPRYKVAKRGQDVALRCDPISGHVSLFWYQQALGQGPEFLTYFQNEAQLDKSGLPSDRFFAERPEGSVSTLKIQRTQQEDSAVYLCASSLAGGTDYNEQFFGPGTRLTVL.

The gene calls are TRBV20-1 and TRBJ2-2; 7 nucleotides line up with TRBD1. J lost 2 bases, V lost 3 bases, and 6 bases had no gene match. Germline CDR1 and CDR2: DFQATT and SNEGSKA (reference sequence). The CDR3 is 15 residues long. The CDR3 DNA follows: TGCAGTGCTAGTGAGCCAGGGGGTAACACCGGGGAGCTGTTTTTT. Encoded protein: CSASEPGGNTGELFF.

The CDR3, as DNA: TGCAGCGTCACCGGGGCTAGCGGGGGCCGGTACCAAGAGACCCAGTACTTC. Translating gives CSVTGASGGRYQETQYF. The genes are TRBV29-1 and TRBJ2-5, with 10 bases identical to TRBD2. Germline-derived CDR1 and CDR2 are SQVTM and ANQGSEA. V gave up 6 bases and J gave up 0 bases; unmatched junction bases: 13. The CDR3 spans 17 residues.

The CDR3 spells CASSAGQANYGYTF. The CDR3 region has the DNA TGTGCCAGCAGCGCCGGACAGGCTAACTATGGCTACACCTTC. The genes are TRBV9 and TRBJ1-2; TRBD1 agrees at 7 bases. CDR1 SGDLS and CDR2 YYNGEE come from the germline V gene. Germline trimming cut 3 bases from V and 0 bases from J; bases unmatched to any gene: 2. This CDR3 spans 14 amino acids.

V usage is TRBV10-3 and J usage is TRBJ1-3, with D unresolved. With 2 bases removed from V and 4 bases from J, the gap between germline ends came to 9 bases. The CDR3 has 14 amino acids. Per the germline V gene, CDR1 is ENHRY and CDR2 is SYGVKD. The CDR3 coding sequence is TGTGCCATCAGTGAGAGTACGGTCGGAAACACCATATATTTT. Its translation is CAISESTVGNTIYF.

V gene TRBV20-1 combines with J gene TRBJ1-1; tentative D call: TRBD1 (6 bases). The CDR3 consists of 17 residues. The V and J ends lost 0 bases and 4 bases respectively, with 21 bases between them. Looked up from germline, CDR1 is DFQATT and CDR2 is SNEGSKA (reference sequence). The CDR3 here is CSAREALAGGMGTEAFF. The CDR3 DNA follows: TGCAGTGCTAGAGAAGCATTGGCGGGGGGCATGGGCACTGAAGCTTTCTTT.

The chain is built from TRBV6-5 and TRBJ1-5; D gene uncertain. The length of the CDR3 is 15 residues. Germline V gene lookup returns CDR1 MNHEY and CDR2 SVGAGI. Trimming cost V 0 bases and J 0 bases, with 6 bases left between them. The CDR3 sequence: CASSYSGLSNQPQHF. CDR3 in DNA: TGTGCCAGCAGTTACTCCGGTCTTAGCAATCAGCCCCAGCATTTT.

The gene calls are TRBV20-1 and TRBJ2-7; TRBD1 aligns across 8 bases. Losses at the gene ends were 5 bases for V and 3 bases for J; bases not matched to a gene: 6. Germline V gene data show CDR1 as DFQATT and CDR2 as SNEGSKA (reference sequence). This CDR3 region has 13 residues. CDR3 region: CSARRGPSYEQYF. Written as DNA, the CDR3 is TGCAGTGCTCGCAGGGGGCCGAGCTACGAGCAGTACTTC.

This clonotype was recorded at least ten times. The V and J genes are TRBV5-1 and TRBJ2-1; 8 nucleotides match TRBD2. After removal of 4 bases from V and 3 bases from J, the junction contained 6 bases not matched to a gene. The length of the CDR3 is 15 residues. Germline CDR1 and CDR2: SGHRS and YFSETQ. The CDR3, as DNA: TGCGCCAGCAGCCAGGATCTAGCGGGCTACAATGAGCAGTTCTTC. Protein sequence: CASSQDLAGYNEQFF.

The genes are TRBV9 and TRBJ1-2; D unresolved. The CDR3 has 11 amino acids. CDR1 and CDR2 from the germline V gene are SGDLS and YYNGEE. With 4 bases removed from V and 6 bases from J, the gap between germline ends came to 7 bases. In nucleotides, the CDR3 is TGTGCCAGCAGCCGATGGGATGGCTACACCTTC. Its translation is CASSRWDGYTF.

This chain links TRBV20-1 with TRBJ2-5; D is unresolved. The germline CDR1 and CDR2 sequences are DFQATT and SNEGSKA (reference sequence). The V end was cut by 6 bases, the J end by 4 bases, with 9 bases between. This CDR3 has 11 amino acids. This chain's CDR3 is CSAPRPETQYF. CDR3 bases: TGCAGTGCACCACGGCCAGAGACCCAGTACTTC.

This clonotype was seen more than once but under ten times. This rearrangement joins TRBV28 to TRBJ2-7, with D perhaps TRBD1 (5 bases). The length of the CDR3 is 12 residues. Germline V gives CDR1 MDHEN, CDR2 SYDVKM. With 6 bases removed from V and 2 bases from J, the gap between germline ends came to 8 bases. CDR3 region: CASSWGTYEQYF. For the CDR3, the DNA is TGTGCCAGCAGCTGGGGCACCTACGAGCAGTACTTC. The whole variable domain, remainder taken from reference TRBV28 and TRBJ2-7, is DVKVTQSSRYLVKRTGEKVFLECVQDMDHENMFWYRQDPGLGLRLIYFSYDVKMKEKGDIPEGYSVSREKKERFSLILESASTNQTSMYLCASSWGTYEQYFGPGTRLTVT.

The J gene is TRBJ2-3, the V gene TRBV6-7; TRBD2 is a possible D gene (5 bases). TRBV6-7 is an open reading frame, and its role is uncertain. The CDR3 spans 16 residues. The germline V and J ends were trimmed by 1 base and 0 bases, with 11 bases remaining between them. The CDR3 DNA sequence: TGTGCCAGCAGTTACTTTGGAGGTCCCAGCACAGATACGCAGTATTTT. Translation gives CASSYFGGPSTDTQYF.

The CDR3 sequence: CASSQSYSNQPQHF. CDR3 nucleotide sequence: TGTGCCAGCAGTCAATCCTATAGCAATCAGCCCCAGCATTTT. The V call is TRBV12-3 or TRBV12-4, the J call TRBJ1-5; D ambiguous. The CDR3 runs to 14 residues. Between the trimmed V and J ends, which lost 5 bases and 0 bases, there was a span of 8 bases.

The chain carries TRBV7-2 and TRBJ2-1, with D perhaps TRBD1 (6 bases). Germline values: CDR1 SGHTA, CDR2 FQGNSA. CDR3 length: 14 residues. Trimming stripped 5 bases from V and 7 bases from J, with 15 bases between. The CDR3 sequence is CASSDRSGVNEQFF. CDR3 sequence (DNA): TGTGCCAGCAGCGACCGCTCAGGGGTAAATGAGCAGTTCTTC.

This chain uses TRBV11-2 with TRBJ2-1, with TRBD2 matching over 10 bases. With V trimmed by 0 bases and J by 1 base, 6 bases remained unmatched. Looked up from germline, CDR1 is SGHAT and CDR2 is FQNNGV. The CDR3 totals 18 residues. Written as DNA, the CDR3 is TGTGCCAGCAGCTTAGATAGGGAGCGGGGGGGATCCTACAATGAGCAGTTCTTC. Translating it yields CASSLDRERGGSYNEQFF.

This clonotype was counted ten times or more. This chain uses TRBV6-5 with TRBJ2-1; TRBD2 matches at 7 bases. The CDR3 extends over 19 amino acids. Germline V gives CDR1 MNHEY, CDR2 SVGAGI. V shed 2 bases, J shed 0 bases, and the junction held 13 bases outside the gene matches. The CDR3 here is CASSYLQRGSGSSYNEQFF. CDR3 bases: TGTGCCAGCAGTTACCTCCAGCGGGGCAGCGGAAGCTCCTACAATGAGCAGTTCTTC.

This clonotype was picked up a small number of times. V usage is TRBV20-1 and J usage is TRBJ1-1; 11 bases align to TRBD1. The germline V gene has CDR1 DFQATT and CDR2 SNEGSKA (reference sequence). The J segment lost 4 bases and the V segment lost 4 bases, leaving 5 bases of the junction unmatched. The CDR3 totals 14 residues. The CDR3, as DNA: TGCAGTGCTAAGGAGGACAGGGGGCCCACTGAAGCTTTCTTT. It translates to CSAKEDRGPTEAFF.

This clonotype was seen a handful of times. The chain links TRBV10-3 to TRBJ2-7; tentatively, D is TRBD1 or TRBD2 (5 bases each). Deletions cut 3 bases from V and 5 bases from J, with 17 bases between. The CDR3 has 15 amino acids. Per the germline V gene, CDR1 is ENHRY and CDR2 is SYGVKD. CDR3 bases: TGTGCCATCAGTGAAGGTCAGGGACGCGTCAACGAGCAGTACTTC. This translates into CAISEGQGRVNEQYF.

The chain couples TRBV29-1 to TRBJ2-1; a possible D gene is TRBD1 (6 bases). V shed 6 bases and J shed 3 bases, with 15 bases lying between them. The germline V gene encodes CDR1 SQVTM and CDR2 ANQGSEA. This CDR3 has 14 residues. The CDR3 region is CSVPMGRGYNEQFF. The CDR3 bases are TGCAGCGTCCCCATGGGCAGGGGCTACAATGAGCAGTTCTTC.

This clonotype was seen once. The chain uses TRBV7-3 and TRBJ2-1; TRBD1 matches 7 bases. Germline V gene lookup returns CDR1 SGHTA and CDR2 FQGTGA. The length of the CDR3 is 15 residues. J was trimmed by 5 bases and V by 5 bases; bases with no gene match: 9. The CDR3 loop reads CASSPPDRSNNEQFF. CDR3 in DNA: TGTGCCAGCAGCCCGCCGGACAGGAGCAACAATGAGCAGTTCTTC.

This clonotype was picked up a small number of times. The CDR3 bases are TGTGCCATCAGTGAAACGCGGACGCGCGATCAGCCCCAGCATTTT. Its translation is CAISETRTRDQPQHF. The chain has TRBV10-3 and TRBJ1-5; D is unresolved. Germline CDR1 reads ENHRY; CDR2 reads SYGVKD. The CDR3 totals 15 residues. V shed 3 bases and J shed 5 bases, with 14 bases lying between them.